This passage covers 9 T cell receptor beta chains from one sample sequenced in a study of blood T cell repertoires in COVID-19. Assay used: immunoSEQ multiplex PCR; TCRdb lists only in-frame clones, some missing. The sample lists over 200,000 clones, approximately 88% occurring once. The sequencing input was PBMCs or T cells enriched from blood (not recorded which). The receptor set was obtained from a middle-aged woman with acute COVID-19.

The chain has TRBV7-2 and TRBJ1-2, with TRBD1 identical over 12 bases. Germline CDR1 and CDR2: SGHTA and FQGNSA. V lost 5 bases, J lost 2 bases, and 9 bases stayed unmatched. CDR3 length: 17 residues. The CDR3 loop is CASSPTGTGGPNYGYTF. Here the CDR3 DNA reads TGTGCCAGCAGCCCAACCGGGACAGGGGGCCCCAACTATGGCTACACCTTC.

The chain employs TRBV5-1 and TRBJ1-2; a possible D gene is TRBD1 (5 bases). V was shortened by 0 bases and J by 0 bases, with 9 bases between the two germline ends. The V gene's germline CDR1 is SGHRS and CDR2 YFSETQ. The CDR3 totals 15 residues. CDR3 in DNA: TGCGCCAGCAGCTTGGAAGGGGACTCTAACTATGGCTACACCTTC. It is translated as CASSLEGDSNYGYTF.

CDR3 bases: TGCAGCGGGCGCTGGGCAGAGACCCAGTACTTC. Translating it yields CSGRWAETQYF. This sequence joins TRBV29-1 and TRBJ2-5; D not certain. The CDR3 contains 11 residues. Deletions cut 7 bases from V and 4 bases from J, with 10 bases between. Germline loops: CDR1 SQVTM, CDR2 ANQGSEA.

The V call is TRBV4-3, the J call TRBJ2-5; D gene uncertain. V was trimmed by 0 bases and J by 5 bases, leaving 16 bases between them. Germline-derived CDR1 and CDR2 are LGHNA and YSLEER. The CDR3 loop spans 16 amino acids. DNA for the CDR3: TGCGCCAGCAGCCAAGATACCGGCGTTCCTAGGGAGACCCAGTACTTC. Its protein is CASSQDTGVPRETQYF.

The rearrangement links TRBV13 to TRBJ1-5, with D possibly being TRBD1 (5 bases). Trimming pared 0 bases from V and 2 bases from J, leaving 11 bases between. CDR3 length: 16 residues. The germline V gene encodes CDR1 PRHDT and CDR2 FYEKMQ (reference sequence). The CDR3 protein is CASSLGSGSGNQPQHF. For the CDR3, the DNA is TGTGCCAGCAGCTTAGGGTCAGGGTCGGGCAATCAGCCCCAGCATTTT.

This chain links TRBV11-3 with TRBJ2-3; the match to TRBD1 covers 10 bases. Germline lookup yields CDR1 SGHNT and CDR2 YENEEA. J lost 4 bases, V lost 4 bases, and 11 bases had no gene match. The CDR3 has 17 amino acids. DNA for the CDR3: TGTGCCAGCAGCTCCGGCTCGACAGGGGGCTTGCCAGATACGCAGTATTTT. This gives the protein CASSSGSTGGLPDTQYF.

The V and J genes are TRBV5-4 and TRBJ2-2; 10 bases fit TRBD2. Trimming at V came to 3 bases and at J to 2 bases, leaving 7 bases not matched to a gene. Germline-derived CDR1 and CDR2 are SGHNT and YYREEE (reference sequence). CDR3 length: 17 residues. CDR3 bases: TGTGCCAGCAGCTCAGGAGGACTAGCGGTTAACACCGGGGAGCTGTTTTTT. Protein sequence: CASSSGGLAVNTGELFF.

V usage is TRBV3-1 (or the pseudogene TRBV3-2) and J usage is TRBJ1-3; 7 nucleotides align to TRBD1. The CDR3 extends over 16 amino acids. V gave up 2 bases and J gave up 0 bases; unmatched junction bases: 4. Germline V gene sequence: CDR1 LGHDT, CDR2 YNNKEL (reference sequence). This chain's CDR3 is CASSQNRGISGNTIYF. The CDR3 coding sequence is TGTGCCAGCAGCCAAAACAGGGGCATCTCTGGAAACACCATATATTTT.

CDR3 in amino acids: CASSYSDRVGAFF. The DNA for the CDR3 is TGTGCCAGCAGTTACTCTGACAGGGTGGGAGCTTTCTTT. The chain is built from TRBV6-5 and TRBJ1-1, with 7 bases that match TRBD1. Germline lookup yields CDR1 MNHEY and CDR2 SVGAGI. The trim removed 0 bases at V and 10 bases at J, leaving 5 bases unmatched. The CDR3 totals 13 residues.